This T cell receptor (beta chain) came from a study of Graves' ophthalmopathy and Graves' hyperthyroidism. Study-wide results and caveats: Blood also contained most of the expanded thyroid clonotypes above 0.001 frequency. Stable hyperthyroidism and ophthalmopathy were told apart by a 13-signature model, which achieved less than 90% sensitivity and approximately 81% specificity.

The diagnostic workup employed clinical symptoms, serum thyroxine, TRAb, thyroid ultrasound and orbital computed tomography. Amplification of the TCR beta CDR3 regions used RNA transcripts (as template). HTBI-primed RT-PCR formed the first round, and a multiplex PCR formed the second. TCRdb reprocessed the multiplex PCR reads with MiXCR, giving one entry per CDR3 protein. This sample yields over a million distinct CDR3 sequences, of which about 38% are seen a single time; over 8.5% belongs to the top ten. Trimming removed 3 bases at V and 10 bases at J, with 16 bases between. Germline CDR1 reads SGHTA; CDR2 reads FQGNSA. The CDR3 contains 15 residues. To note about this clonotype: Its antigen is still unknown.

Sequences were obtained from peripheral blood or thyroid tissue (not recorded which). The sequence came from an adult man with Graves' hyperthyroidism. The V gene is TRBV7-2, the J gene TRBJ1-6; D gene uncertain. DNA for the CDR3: TGTGCCAGCAGCTTCGAGTCGACTACGGGATCACCCCTCCACTTT. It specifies CASSFESTTGSPLHF.